This entry concerns a single TCR beta chain. The V and J ends lost 4 bases and 3 bases respectively, with 16 bases between them. CDR3 length: 17 amino acids. The V gene's germline CDR1 is LGHNA and CDR2 YSLEER. This entry is derived from a study of identifying expanded T cells in peripheral blood. Profiling relied on immunoSEQ multiplex PCR, and the TCRdb table lists in-frame clones only, not all of them. The top ten clones hold about 8% of a sample with 100,000 to 150,000 clones, around nine tenths of them seen once. Sequencing input: blood. V and J are TRBV4-3 and TRBJ2-6; either TRBD1 or TRBD2 may fit D (6 bases each). The TCR was taken from a person between 18 and 70 years old in good health. The CDR3 region has the DNA TGCGCCAGCAGCCCTCCGAGGGGGGCGGGTGGGGCCAACGTCCTGACTTTC. Translating gives CASSPPRGAGGANVLTF.